The 10 T cell receptor beta chains below all came from one sample that was sequenced in a study of T cell repertoires in cytomegalovirus infection. One entry per CDR3 protein, called by TCRdb with MiXCR from the reads. The sample records hundreds of thousands of distinct CDR3 sequences, 11% being singletons. Sequenced material: PBMCs. These receptors were collected from a human donor in good health (CMV status not recorded). Some clones in this sample may be carry-over from other donors' samples.

V is TRBV29-1 and J is TRBJ1-3; TRBD1 is a possible D gene (6 bases). CDR3 length: 13 residues. Germline CDR1 and CDR2: SQVTM and ANQGSEA. V was shortened by 4 bases and J by 2 bases, with 9 bases between the two germline ends. CDR3: CSVGWGPGNTIYF. For the CDR3, the DNA is TGCAGCGTTGGTTGGGGGCCTGGAAACACCATATATTTT.

This clonotype came up many times. The chain combines TRBV7-3 with TRBJ2-2, with D unresolved. The CDR3 spans 14 residues. V was cut by 5 bases and J by 4 bases, with 11 bases left in between. From germline, CDR1 is SGHTA and CDR2 FQGTGA. The CDR3 region has the DNA TGTGCCAGCAGCAGGGTAACGGCCACCGGGGAGCTGTTTTTT. Translated, it gives CASSRVTATGELFF.

In this sample, this clonotype turned up many times. This rearrangement joins TRBV7-2 to TRBJ2-2, with D perhaps matching TRBD2 (7 bases). The CDR3 consists of 17 residues. Trimming took off 0 bases at V and 0 bases at J, with 11 bases between the two ends. The germline V gene has CDR1 SGHTA and CDR2 FQGNSA. The CDR3 loop is CASSLARRGPNTGELFF. CDR3 coding DNA: TGTGCCAGCAGCTTAGCGAGGCGGGGGCCGAACACCGGGGAGCTGTTTTTT.

V usage is TRBV10-2 and J usage is TRBJ2-7; D call uncertain. The CDR3 totals 14 residues. Germline values: CDR1 WSHSY, CDR2 SAAADI. Trimming stripped 3 bases from V and 3 bases from J, with 12 bases between. The CDR3 sequence: CASSDPKSHYEQYF. The CDR3, as DNA: TGCGCCAGCAGTGACCCCAAATCCCACTACGAGCAGTACTTC.

This clonotype was detected ten times or more. The chain uses TRBV7-2 and TRBJ1-1; a weak D match, TRBD1 (6 bases). CDR1 SGHTA and CDR2 FQGNSA come from the germline V gene. Trimming shortened V by 4 bases and J by 5 bases, and 17 bases separated the two germline ends. The CDR3 totals 15 residues. CDR3 in amino acids: CASSSGGQGDTEAFF. CDR3 sequence (DNA): TGTGCCAGCAGCTCTGGGGGGCAGGGAGATACTGAAGCTTTCTTT.

The genes are TRBV10-3 and TRBJ2-1; 7 nucleotides line up with TRBD1. The CDR3 totals 16 residues. From germline, CDR1 is ENHRY and CDR2 SYGVKD. The J segment lost 4 bases and the V segment lost 5 bases, leaving 11 bases of the junction unmatched. The CDR3 nucleotides are TGTGCCATCAGTCCCGCCCGGGACAGTCGATACAATGAGCAGTTCTTC. Its translation: CAISPARDSRYNEQFF.

The rearrangement joins TRBV2 to TRBJ2-7; 10 nucleotides match TRBD2. The CDR3 is 14 residues long. Per germline, CDR1 SNHLY and CDR2 FYNNEI. Trimming removed 0 bases from V and 6 bases from J; junction bases left unmatched: 2. The CDR3 region is CASSEALAGVEQYF. The CDR3 DNA reads TGTGCCAGCAGTGAAGCCCTAGCGGGAGTCGAGCAGTACTTC.

The table lists this clonotype with a few counts. The rearrangement links TRBV18 to TRBJ2-3; D might be TRBD2 (6 bases). V lost 3 bases to trimming and J lost 6 bases, with 10 bases between them. Germline CDR1 is KGHSH and CDR2 is LQKENI. The CDR3 is 13 residues long. The CDR3 DNA reads as TGTGCCAGCTCACCGGGGACTGTGGATACGCAGTATTTT. It translates to CASSPGTVDTQYF.

This clonotype was observed a handful of times. This chain links TRBV12-3 or TRBV12-4 with TRBJ2-2; possibly TRBD2 for D (5 bases). There are 15 residues in the CDR3. Between the trimmed V and J ends, which lost 6 bases and 0 bases, there was a span of 11 bases. CDR3 sequence reads: CASRFPGSNTGELFF. Written as DNA, the CDR3 is TGTGCCAGCAGATTCCCGGGGTCGAACACCGGGGAGCTGTTTTTT.

This clonotype has ten or more counts. The chain carries TRBV12-3 or TRBV12-4 and TRBJ2-2, with 9 bases matching TRBD2. The CDR3 sequence is 16 residues long. The V segment lost 5 bases and the J segment 2 bases; nucleotides outside the gene matches: 6. The CDR3 sequence: CASSVSGGRNTGELFF. CDR3 DNA sequence: TGTGCCAGCAGTGTTAGCGGGGGCCGAAACACCGGGGAGCTGTTTTTT.